The rows below give T cell receptor beta chains drawn from one sample of a study of tumor-infiltrating lymphocytes in primary liver carcinoma. MiXCR was run by TCRdb on the multiplex PCR reads, yielding one entry per CDR3 protein. The sample comprises roughly 100,000 distinct CDR3 sequences, 69% of which are singletons, and around 9.5% rests with the top ten. What was sequenced was liver tumor tissue from sampling region 5. These receptors all come from a woman in her sixties or seventies with primary liver carcinoma and hepatitis B virus infection. The CDR3 runs from the conserved cysteine through the conserved F or W. Each record gives: clone size, V gene, D gene, J gene, CDR3 DNA, CDR3 protein. The D gene is left open where the match is weak. The size entry is marked missing in some rows and otherwise reads once, few, many or a size class.

abundance: NA
v_gene: TRBV28
d_gene: NA
j_gene: TRBJ2-1
CDR3nt: TGTGCCAGCAGGGAAGGCGGGACCACCTACAATGAGCAGCTCTTC
CDR3aa: CASREGGTTYNEQLF

abundance: NA
v_gene: TRBV29-1
d_gene: TRBD1
j_gene: TRBJ2-5
CDR3nt: TGCAACGCGGGACAGGGGGCTGGAGAGACCCAATACTTC
CDR3aa: CNAGQGAGETQYF

abundance: NA
v_gene: TRBV12-3/TRBV12-4
d_gene: NA
j_gene: TRBJ2-7
CDR3nt: TGTGCCAGCAGTTTGATTCCGGGGTTGTACGAGCAGTACTTC
CDR3aa: CASSLIPGLYEQYF

abundance: NA
v_gene: TRBV30
d_gene: NA
j_gene: TRBJ2-1
CDR3nt: TGTGCCTGGAGTGTGGTTGGGGGGGACAAGCGGGCACGGAGCTCCCACAATGAGCAGTTCTTC
CDR3aa: CAWSVVGGDKRARSSHNEQFF

abundance: many
v_gene: TRBV4-2
d_gene: NA
j_gene: TRBJ1-1
CDR3nt: TGTGCCAGCAGCCGGCCAGAGAACACTGAAGCTTTCTTT
CDR3aa: CASSRPENTEAFF

abundance: NA
v_gene: TRBV4-1
d_gene: NA
j_gene: TRBJ1-1
CDR3nt: TGCGCCAGCAGCGCATGGAACACCGAAGCTTTCTTT
CDR3aa: CASSAWNTEAFF

abundance: NA
v_gene: TRBV28
d_gene: NA
j_gene: TRBJ2-5
CDR3nt: TGTGCCAGCCAGGCCCGGGCAGGAGAGGCCCAGTACTTC
CDR3aa: CASQARAGEAQYF

abundance: NA
v_gene: TRBV6-5
d_gene: NA
j_gene: TRBJ2-7
CDR3nt: TGTGCCAGCAGTAAAGGGGGAGGGCCGTATGAGCAGTACTTC
CDR3aa: CASSKGGGPYEQYF

abundance: many
v_gene: TRBV2
d_gene: NA
j_gene: TRBJ2-5
CDR3nt: TGTGCCAGCAGACCCACAGGGCAAGAGACCCAGTACTTC
CDR3aa: CASRPTGQETQYF

abundance: NA
v_gene: TRBV28
d_gene: NA
j_gene: TRBJ1-2
CDR3nt: TGTGCCAGGACCGTGCCCTCAGATACGGTTAACTATGGCTACACCTTC
CDR3aa: CARTVPSDTVNYGYTF

abundance: NA
v_gene: TRBV24-1
d_gene: TRBD1
j_gene: TRBJ2-7
CDR3nt: TGTGCCACCAGTTCACAGGGGTACGAGCTGTACTTC
CDR3aa: CATSSQGYELYF

abundance: many
v_gene: TRBV29-1
d_gene: TRBD2
j_gene: TRBJ2-2
CDR3nt: TGCAGCGTCCGCGGGCTAGCGGGAGTGGCCGGGGAGCTGTTTTTT
CDR3aa: CSVRGLAGVAGELFF

abundance: NA
v_gene: TRBV4-1
d_gene: TRBD2
j_gene: TRBJ2-2
CDR3nt: TGCGCCAGCAGCCAAGCGGGGACTAGAATTTGCGGGGAGCTGTTTTTT
CDR3aa: CASSQAGTRICGELFF

abundance: many
v_gene: TRBV4-1
d_gene: TRBD1
j_gene: TRBJ2-7
CDR3nt: TGCGCCAGCAGCCGGGGACAGGGGGAATATAAGGAGCAGTACTTC
CDR3aa: CASSRGQGEYKEQYF

abundance: few
v_gene: TRBV10-3
d_gene: NA
j_gene: TRBJ2-7
CDR3nt: TGTGCCATCAATGGCCGGGACACCACCTCCTACGAGCAGTACTTC
CDR3aa: CAINGRDTTSYEQYF

abundance: NA
v_gene: TRBV6-1
d_gene: NA
j_gene: TRBJ2-7
CDR3nt: TGTGTCAGCAGTGAAGTGGCAGGGGAGGAGTTCTTGTACGAGCAGTACTTC
CDR3aa: CVSSEVAGEEFLYEQYF

abundance: once
v_gene: TRBV29-1
d_gene: TRBD1
j_gene: TRBJ2-1
CDR3nt: TGCAGCGTTGGTTCTGGGGGACAGGGTCTAGAGACTCAGTTCTTC
CDR3aa: CSVGSGGQGLETQFF

abundance: few
v_gene: TRBV5-1
d_gene: NA
j_gene: TRBJ2-3
CDR3nt: TGCGCCAGCAGCTTCACCTCTAGGGATGTTAGGCCAGATACGCAGTATTTT
CDR3aa: CASSFTSRDVRPDTQYF

abundance: few
v_gene: TRBV7-9
d_gene: NA
j_gene: TRBJ2-7
CDR3nt: TGTGCCAGCAGCCCCCCCGTACAGGGTACGTCTTGGGAGCAGTACTTC
CDR3aa: CASSPPVQGTSWEQYF

abundance: NA
v_gene: TRBV10-3
d_gene: NA
j_gene: TRBJ1-1
CDR3nt: TGTGCCATCAGTGAGTCGGGTCGGATGAACACTGAAGCTTTCTTT
CDR3aa: CAISESGRMNTEAFF

abundance: once
v_gene: TRBV29-1
d_gene: NA
j_gene: TRBJ2-1
CDR3nt: TGCAGCGTCGATCATGGGTACGTGGGTGAGCAGTTCTTC
CDR3aa: CSVDHGYVGEQFF

abundance: NA
v_gene: TRBV14
d_gene: TRBD1
j_gene: TRBJ2-1
CDR3nt: TGTGCCAGCAGCCGGACAGGGGGTCGAGGCAATGAGCAATGCTTC
CDR3aa: CASSRTGGRGNEQCF

abundance: NA
v_gene: TRBV11-3
d_gene: TRBD2
j_gene: TRBJ2-1
CDR3nt: TGTACCAGCAGCCCTCGACTAGCGGGAAATGAGCACTTCTTC
CDR3aa: CTSSPRLAGNEHFF

abundance: NA
v_gene: TRBV29-1
d_gene: NA
j_gene: TRBJ2-7
CDR3nt: TGCAGTGTCGGGGGAGACTCCTACGAGCAGTACTTC
CDR3aa: CSVGGDSYEQYF

abundance: NA
v_gene: TRBV2
d_gene: TRBD2
j_gene: TRBJ2-1
CDR3nt: TGTGCCAGCAGGATAGCGGGAGAGGATGATGAGCAGTTCTTC
CDR3aa: CASRIAGEDDEQFF

abundance: NA
v_gene: TRBV7-6
d_gene: TRBD2
j_gene: TRBJ2-1
CDR3nt: TGTGCCAGCAGCTGTTCTAACGGGAGGAGCAATGAGCAGTTCTTC
CDR3aa: CASSCSNGRSNEQFF

abundance: many
v_gene: TRBV6-1
d_gene: NA
j_gene: TRBJ1-2
CDR3nt: TGTGCCAGCAGTGAAGGGAGCTATGGCTACACCTTC
CDR3aa: CASSEGSYGYTF

abundance: NA
v_gene: TRBV6-5
d_gene: NA
j_gene: TRBJ1-1
CDR3nt: TGTGTCAGCACTATAAGGCCGGGACATCCGAACACTGGAGCTTTCTTT
CDR3aa: CVSTIRPGHPNTGAFF

abundance: many
v_gene: TRBV6-1
d_gene: NA
j_gene: TRBJ2-7
CDR3nt: TGTGCCAGCAGATGGGAGGATAGCTCCTACGAGCAGTACTTC
CDR3aa: CASRWEDSSYEQYF

abundance: medium-sized
v_gene: TRBV11-2
d_gene: TRBD2
j_gene: TRBJ2-1
CDR3nt: TGTGCCAGCAGCTTAGAGAGCGGGAGTGTGAGTGAGCAGTTCTTC
CDR3aa: CASSLESGSVSEQFF

abundance: NA
v_gene: TRBV6-1
d_gene: NA
j_gene: TRBJ1-1
CDR3nt: TGTGCCAGCAGTGAATGCCAGGTGGGCACTGAAGCTTTCTTT
CDR3aa: CASSECQVGTEAFF

abundance: NA
v_gene: TRBV6-1
d_gene: TRBD1
j_gene: TRBJ2-3
CDR3nt: TGTACCAGCAGTCACCGGGACAGGGTGCACAATACGCATTATTTT
CDR3aa: CTSSHRDRVHNTHYF

abundance: NA
v_gene: TRBV12-3/TRBV12-4
d_gene: NA
j_gene: TRBJ1-2
CDR3nt: TGTGGCAGCAGTCCCACCAGCCCTGGGGGCTACGCCTTC
CDR3aa: CGSSPTSPGGYAF

abundance: large
v_gene: TRBV11-2
d_gene: NA
j_gene: TRBJ2-3
CDR3nt: TGTGCCAGCAGCCCCTGGGCGGATACGCAGTATTTT
CDR3aa: CASSPWADTQYF